The 13 T cell receptor beta chains reported below all come from one sample, sequenced in a study of T cell repertoires in cytomegalovirus infection. These receptors are not linked to any known antigen. From the reads, TCRdb called clonotypes with MiXCR, one entry per CDR3 protein. The table lists over 45,000 distinct CDR3 sequences, 21% of them singletons. This sample comprised CD8+ T cells from cultured PBMCs, obtained from culture after CMV antigen stimulation. These receptor sequences come from a human donor in good health (CMV status not recorded). Some clones in this sample may be carry-over from other donors' samples.

This clonotype was seen only a few times. V usage is TRBV4-3 and J usage is TRBJ2-3, with 8 positions matching TRBD2. The CDR3 consists of 18 residues. V shed 0 bases, J shed 2 bases, and the junction held 10 bases outside the gene matches. Germline CDR1 reads LGHNA; CDR2 reads YSLEER. CDR3 in amino acids: CASSQDMELAADTDTQYF. CDR3 bases: TGCGCCAGCAGCCAAGACATGGAACTAGCGGCCGACACAGATACGCAGTATTTT.

This clonotype has more than one count but fewer than ten. The rearrangement joins TRBV12-3 or TRBV12-4 to TRBJ2-1; 7 nucleotides match TRBD1. The CDR3 extends over 13 amino acids. With 3 bases clipped from V and 4 bases from J, the junction kept 0 bases outside the gene matches. The CDR3 sequence: CASSLGQYNEQFF. The CDR3 coding sequence is TGTGCCAGCAGTTTGGGACAGTACAATGAGCAGTTCTTC.

The rearrangement joins TRBV29-1 to TRBJ2-2; D gene uncertain. This CDR3 has 11 residues. V was trimmed by 5 bases and J by 6 bases, leaving 7 bases between them. The germline CDR1 and CDR2 sequences are SQVTM and ANQGSEA. CDR3 in amino acids: CSVRKAGELFF. In DNA form, the CDR3 reads TGCAGCGTTAGAAAGGCCGGGGAGCTGTTTTTT.

The chain combines TRBV6-1 with TRBJ2-7; D might be TRBD1 (5 bases). The ends were cut back, 4 bases at V and 3 bases at J, with 10 bases in the middle. The germline V gene has CDR1 MNHNS and CDR2 SASEGT. The CDR3 contains 13 residues. CDR3 nucleotide sequence: TGTGCCAGCAGTGTTGGCAGGGTCTACGAGCAGTACTTC. This sequence encodes CASSVGRVYEQYF.

This rearrangement joins TRBV28 to TRBJ2-1, with 11 bases identical to TRBD2. The CDR3 length is 16 residues. With V trimmed by 4 bases and J by 3 bases, 5 bases remained unmatched. In germline, CDR1 is MDHEN, CDR2 SYDVKM. In DNA, the CDR3 is TGTGCCAGCAGTTCCCGACTAGCGGGATTCTACAATGAGCAGTTCTTC. It translates to CASSSRLAGFYNEQFF.

The chain couples TRBV4-3 to TRBJ2-3; 10 nucleotides agree with TRBD2. The CDR3 has 17 amino acids. V lost 0 bases and J lost 6; bases outside the gene matches: 9. Germline loops: CDR1 LGHNA, CDR2 YSLEER. The CDR3 is CASSQDSSSGGLDTQYF. The DNA for the CDR3 is TGCGCCAGCAGCCAAGATAGTAGTAGCGGGGGGTTGGATACGCAGTATTTT.

The chain recombines TRBV7-6 with TRBJ1-1, with TRBD1 as a possible D gene (6 bases). This CDR3 contains 16 residues. Trimming took 5 bases from V and 0 from J, leaving 16 bases between them. The germline V gene encodes CDR1 SGHVS and CDR2 FNYEAQ. In DNA, the CDR3 is TGTGCCAGCAGCCCGAACCCCCAGGGGATGAACACTGAAGCTTTCTTT. Its protein product is CASSPNPQGMNTEAFF.

The genes are TRBV6-2 or TRBV6-3 and TRBJ2-7; 8 bases agree with TRBD1. Germline V CDR1 and CDR2: MNHEY, SVGEGT. The CDR3 consists of 17 residues. The ends lost 2 bases at V and 5 bases at J; junction bases unmatched: 14. CDR3 DNA: TGTGCCAGCAGTTACCCCCGCGACAGGGGAAGCAAGGACGAGCAGTACTTC. It translates to CASSYPRDRGSKDEQYF.

The count of this clonotype is one. This chain uses TRBV2 with TRBJ2-7; a weak D match, TRBD2 (6 bases). The CDR3 totals 15 residues. Trimming took 7 bases from V and 2 from J, leaving 18 bases between them. From germline, CDR1 is SNHLY and CDR2 FYNNEI. The CDR3 DNA is TGTGCCAGCACCCAAGGAGGGCAGGGTCCCTACGAGCAGTACTTC. This codes for CASTQGGQGPYEQYF.

The rearrangement uses TRBV7-8 and TRBJ1-5; TRBD1 matches at 9 bases. The length of the CDR3 is 14 residues. Germline loops: CDR1 SGHVS, CDR2 FQNEAQ. J was trimmed by 7 bases and V by 5 bases; bases with no gene match: 6. The CDR3 sequence: CASSDDRGGQPQHF. The CDR3 coding sequence is TGTGCCAGCAGCGACGACAGGGGGGGGCAGCCCCAGCATTTT.

In nucleotides, the CDR3 is TGTGCCAGCAGTCAAGGGGGAAGAGGCTACACCTTC. It is translated as CASSQGGRGYTF. This chain joins TRBV6-2 or TRBV6-3 and TRBJ1-2; tentatively, D is TRBD1 (6 bases). The CDR3 is made up of 12 amino acids. Deletions cut 5 bases from V and 8 bases from J, with 12 bases between. Germline V gene lookup returns CDR1 MNHEY and CDR2 SVGEGT.

This clonotype was seen a few times. The V gene is TRBV15, the J gene TRBJ2-7, with 9 bases identical to TRBD1. Trimming cost V 2 bases and J 5 bases; bases outside gene matches: 7. Germline assignment: CDR1 LNHNV and CDR2 YYDKDF (reference sequence). The CDR3 is made up of 15 amino acids. The CDR3 DNA follows: TGTGCCACCAGCAGATCCGGGACAGGGAGCAACGAGCAGTACTTC. Residues: CATSRSGTGSNEQYF.

V and J are TRBV28 and TRBJ2-6, with unresolved D. V lost 7 bases to trimming and J lost 1 base, with 5 bases between them. The CDR3 totals 13 residues. Germline assignment: CDR1 MDHEN and CDR2 SYDVKM. CDR3 coding DNA: TGTGCCAGCACCTGGTCTGGGGCCAACGTCCTGACTTTC. This encodes CASTWSGANVLTF.